Below, one T cell receptor beta chain is given with its context. The germline gives CDR1 DFQATT, CDR2 SNEGSKA (reference sequence). The V segment lost 2 bases and the J segment 7 bases; nucleotides outside the gene matches: 14. CDR3 length equals 15 residues. This specimen comes from a study of T-cell memory formation after mild COVID-19. TCRdb analysed the 5' RACE reads with MiXCR anew, one entry per CDR3 protein. The repertoire holds 55,000 to 75,000 distinct CDR3 sequences, 25% to 35% seen once, with approximately 43% in the top ten. The source material was PBMCs or a T cell subset sorted from them (not recorded which). The V gene is TRBV20-1, the J gene TRBJ2-7; 7 bases are shared with TRBD1. This clonotype originated in a man aged 18 to 29 who had mild COVID-19 (a few samples of this study predate the infection). Cell type and time point are not known. Here the CDR3 reads CSARPKTGQPWEQYV. The CDR3 DNA is TGCAGTGCTAGACCCAAGACGGGACAGCCTTGGGAGCAGTACGTC.